The clone carrying this T cell receptor beta chain showed up just a few times. Its antigen remains unknown. The data were taken from a study of beta chain features in type 1 diabetes. Expressed TCRB transcripts were sequenced, since all the RNA that had been isolated was reverse transcribed. The protocol was immunoSEQ multiplex PCR, while the TCRdb copy is restricted to in-frame clones and leaves out a portion. The table shows hundreds of thousands of clones, with over 12% occurring only once. The CDR3 consists of 15 residues. After removal of 3 bases from V and 8 bases from J, the junction contained 4 bases not matched to a gene. Per germline, CDR1 SNHLY and CDR2 FYNNEI. Findings of the study overall: TCRB CDR3 length was moderately but significantly reduced in all four CD4+ subsets of Type 1 diabetes patients.

The chain employs TRBV2 and TRBJ1-4, with 12 bases that match TRBD1. The source of this sequence is a man younger than 30 with type 1 diabetes. The sequenced sample consisted of naive CD4+ T cells from blood. CDR3 sequence reads: CASSDRGTGGEKLFF. The CDR3 DNA follows: TGTGCCAGCAGTGATCGTGGGACAGGGGGCGAAAAACTGTTTTTT.